The T cell receptor (beta chain) under discussion was sequenced for a study of CD8+CD57+ T cells in acquired aplastic anemia. TCR beta VDJ and CDR3 were profiled, and genomic DNA was the template. Each CDR3 protein is one row after TCRdb ran MiXCR on the reads. The table has around 180,000 distinct CDR3 sequences, less than 60% seen once. In patients chosen for sequencing, flow cytometry had shown CD8+CD57+ cell expansion. Regarding the study as a whole: It was found that roughly 29 CD8+ CDR3 sequences were shared between patients and controls.

Comments on this clonotype: Its antigen remains unknown.

Trimming shortened V by 11 bases and J by 2 bases, and 13 bases separated the two germline ends. The CDR3 runs to 12 residues. Germline V CDR1 and CDR2: MNHEY, SMNVEV (reference sequence). This receptor was identified in a human donor with aplastic anemia. Sequencing was carried out using sorted CD4+, CD8+, or CD8+CD57+ T cells (not recorded which) from PBMCs. The chain has TRBV27 and TRBJ2-7; no reliable D call. The CDR3 DNA is TGTGCCGGGCGGCCGGGCACCTACGAGCAGTACTTC. Its translation is CAGRPGTYEQYF.